This TCR beta chain originates from a study of glioma-infiltrating T cells. Study-wide points: CDR3 overlap between tissue and blood was very small.

The iRepertoire nested amplicon-rescue multiplex PCR amplified TCR alpha and beta CDR3s from RNA. TCRdb passed the multiplex PCR reads through MiXCR, listing each CDR3 protein once. The table shows over 120,000 distinct CDR3 sequences, with roughly two fifths occurring only once. Between the trimmed V and J ends, which lost 2 bases and 5 bases, there was a span of 9 bases. Germline CDR1 is MNHNY and CDR2 is SVGAGI (reference sequence). CDR3 size: 14 residues. About this clonotype itself: Its antigen is as yet unknown.

The source is a human donor with low-grade glioma or glioblastoma, undergoing nonglioma brain surgery, or in good health (not recorded which). The chain is built from TRBV6-6 and TRBJ2-2; maybe TRBD2 (5 bases). The sample comprised glioma tissue, nonneoplastic brain tissue, or PBMCs (not recorded which). The CDR3, as DNA: TGTGCCAGCAGTTACGCAGGAGGAACCGGGGAGCTGTTTTTT. This codes for CASSYAGGTGELFF.